Listed here are 21 T cell receptor beta chains from one sample, sequenced in a study of T cells in Graves' hyperthyroidism and ophthalmopathy. Amplification of TCR beta CDR3 regions used RNA as the template. With the HTBI primer set, the TCR CDR3 went through a first round of RT-PCR. MiXCR, applied by TCRdb to the multiplex PCR reads, yields one record per CDR3 protein. The profile covers about 500,000 distinct CDR3 sequences, with approximately 17% appearing a single time and 17% taken by the ten largest. The sample was blood. These receptors came from a woman aged 18-29 years with Graves' ophthalmopathy.

This clonotype was observed many times. The CDR3 loop reads CASSLGATAQYF. The CDR3 nucleotides read TGTGCCAGCAGCTTGGGGGCTACTGCGCAGTATTTT. This chain uses TRBV5-6 with TRBJ2-3; no firm D call. The CDR3 runs to 12 residues. V gave up 0 bases and J gave up 10 bases, with 9 bases separating them. Per the germline V gene, CDR1 is SGHDT and CDR2 is YYEEEE.

Ten or more counts support this clonotype. This chain connects TRBV2 to TRBJ1-1, with D unresolved. CDR3 size: 13 residues. The germline CDR1 and CDR2 sequences are SNHLY and FYNNEI. V gave up 9 bases and J gave up 0 bases, with 11 bases separating them. CDR3 in DNA: TGTGCCAGTATGGAGAACCTGAACACTGAAGCTTTCTTT. Translating gives CASMENLNTEAFF.

This clonotype was recorded many times. The V call is TRBV5-1, the J call TRBJ1-4; possible D gene TRBD1, 6 bases. The CDR3 spans 14 residues. Germline CDR1 and CDR2: SGHRS and YFSETQ. V was trimmed by 4 bases and J by 1 base, leaving 8 bases between them. CDR3 sequence: CASSPDRTNEKLFF. The CDR3, as DNA: TGCGCCAGCAGCCCGGACAGAACTAATGAAAAACTGTTTTTT.

This clonotype was observed at least ten times. The gene calls are TRBV7-9 and TRBJ1-1, with D unresolved. V was cut by 5 bases and J by 8 bases, with 9 bases left in between. The CDR3 runs 11 residues. CDR1 SEHNR and CDR2 FQNEAQ come from the germline V gene (reference sequence). The CDR3 bases are TGTGCCAGCAGCCAAGGGCGCGAAGCTTTCTTT. Amino acid sequence: CASSQGREAFF.

The chain combines TRBV4-1 with TRBJ1-2; the match to TRBD1 covers 10 bases. The CDR3 is made up of 16 amino acids. Germline assignment: CDR1 MGHRA and CDR2 YSYEKL. J was trimmed by 1 base and V by 4 bases; bases with no gene match: 6. This CDR3 is CASSRLTGGFNYGYTF. CDR3 coding DNA: TGCGCCAGCAGCCGTTTGACAGGGGGCTTTAACTATGGCTACACCTTC.

The chain is built from TRBV20-1 and TRBJ2-1; TRBD2 agrees at 7 bases. V lost 4 bases to trimming and J lost 4 bases; unmatched junction nucleotides: 7. Germline CDR1 reads DFQATT; CDR2 reads SNEGSKA (reference sequence). CDR3 length equals 14 residues. The CDR3 here is CSAIRLAVYNEQFF. CDR3 bases: TGCAGTGCTATCCGTCTAGCGGTATACAATGAGCAGTTCTTC.

This clonotype has a handful of counts. The chain recombines TRBV27 with TRBJ2-5; D call uncertain. The V and J ends lost 3 bases and 4 bases respectively, with 9 bases between them. The CDR3 has 13 amino acids. Per the germline V gene, CDR1 is MNHEY and CDR2 is SMNVEV (reference sequence). CDR3 DNA: TGTGCCAGCAGTTTGCTGGGGTCAGAGACCCAGTACTTC. It translates to CASSLLGSETQYF.

This clonotype came up a few times. This chain joins TRBV25-1 and TRBJ2-5; 8 bases map to TRBD2. The germline V gene encodes CDR1 MGHDK and CDR2 SYGVNS. This CDR3 has 13 amino acids. With 7 bases clipped from V and 5 bases from J, the junction kept 6 bases outside the gene matches. The CDR3 region is CASTGGTGETQYF. The CDR3 DNA reads as TGTGCCAGCACGGGAGGGACGGGCGAGACCCAGTACTTC. Filled out from reference TRBV25-1 and TRBJ2-5, the complete variable domain reads EADIYQTPRYLVIGTGKKITLECSQTMGHDKMYWYQQDPGMELHLIHYSYGVNSTEKGDLSSESTVSRIRTEHFPLTLESARPSHTSQYLCASTGGTGETQYFGPGTRLLVL.

This sequence joins TRBV9 and TRBJ1-2, with 9 bases that match TRBD1. The germline CDR1 and CDR2 sequences are SGDLS and YYNGEE. V shed 0 bases, J shed 4 bases, and the junction held 1 base outside the gene matches. This CDR3 contains 14 residues. In DNA form, the CDR3 reads TGTGCCAGCAGCGTAGGGGGACAGGGCTATGGCTACACCTTC. Translating it yields CASSVGGQGYGYTF.

This clonotype was found many times. The V and J genes are TRBV3-1 and TRBJ2-7, with a weak D call TRBD2 (6 bases). V was trimmed by 1 base and J by 0 bases, leaving 7 bases between them. The germline gives CDR1 LGHDT, CDR2 YNNKEL (reference sequence). The CDR3 runs to 14 residues. CDR3 in amino acids: CASSQAGSSYEQYF. For the CDR3, the DNA is TGTGCCAGCAGCCAAGCCGGGAGCTCCTACGAGCAGTACTTC.

In its sample, this clonotype was seen many times. This chain connects TRBV7-3 to TRBJ2-7; 12 bases match TRBD1. The trim removed 5 bases at V and 6 bases at J, leaving 5 bases unmatched. CDR1 SGHTA and CDR2 FQGTGA come from the germline V gene. The CDR3 covers 14 residues. The CDR3 coding sequence is TGTGCCAGCAGCACGTCGGGACAGGGGGCCGAGCAGTACTTC. Its translation: CASSTSGQGAEQYF.

This clonotype was counted a few times. The rearrangement links TRBV4-1 to TRBJ1-5, with D unclear. V dropped 2 bases and J dropped 4 bases, with 15 bases sitting between them. Germline CDR1 is MGHRA and CDR2 is YSYEKL. The CDR3 sequence is 16 residues long. The CDR3 region has the DNA TGCGCCAGCAGCCAATTGGGGAGGGAGGCAAATCAGCCCCAGCATTTT. As protein: CASSQLGREANQPQHF.

J is TRBJ2-7 and V is TRBV2, with TRBD2 matching over 10 bases. J was trimmed by 2 bases and V by 8 bases; bases with no gene match: 6. The CDR3 loop spans 14 amino acids. CDR1 SNHLY and CDR2 FYNNEI come from the germline V gene. The DNA of the CDR3 is TGTGCCAGCTTGAGCGGGGGGGTAACCTACGAGCAGTACTTC. Protein: CASLSGGVTYEQYF.

V usage is TRBV19 and J usage is TRBJ1-1; a weak D match, TRBD1 (5 bases). The CDR3 loop spans 14 amino acids. V was shortened by 1 base and J by 1 base, with 7 bases between the two germline ends. Germline CDR1 LNHDA, CDR2 SQIVND (reference sequence). Here the CDR3 DNA reads TGTGCCAGTAGTATAGCAGGGCGGAACACTGAAGCTTTCTTT. Encoded protein: CASSIAGRNTEAFF.

This clonotype was detected many times. The chain recombines TRBV30 with TRBJ1-5; D is uncertain. CDR3 length: 16 amino acids. V was pared by 0 bases and J by 3 bases, with 15 bases between. CDR1 is GTSNPN and CDR2 is SVGIG in the germline V gene (reference sequence). The CDR3 here is CAWSVGPGFTNQPQHF. The CDR3 DNA sequence: TGTGCCTGGAGTGTCGGTCCGGGGTTTACCAATCAGCCCCAGCATTTT.

This clonotype appeared a few times. The rearrangement links TRBV20-1 to TRBJ2-1; a weak D match, TRBD2 (5 bases). This CDR3 has 14 residues. CDR1 and CDR2 (germline): DFQATT, SNEGSKA (reference sequence). Trimming removed 0 bases at V and 9 bases at J, with 15 bases between. Here the CDR3 DNA reads TGCAGTGCTAGAGATATTAGAGGGAGCCTTGAGCAGTTCTTC. This encodes CSARDIRGSLEQFF.

This clonotype was found a few times. The V call is TRBV6-1, the J call TRBJ1-5; the match to TRBD1 covers 9 bases. Per germline, CDR1 MNHNS and CDR2 SASEGT. The CDR3 runs to 15 residues. J lost 4 bases, V lost 6 bases, and 7 bases had no gene match. The DNA for the CDR3 is TGTGCCAGCAGCAGGGACAGGGCGGAAAATCAGCCCCAGCATTTT. This sequence encodes CASSRDRAENQPQHF.

This clonotype was found many times. The chain employs TRBV12-3 or TRBV12-4 and TRBJ2-3, with D maybe TRBD1 (6 bases). CDR3 length: 15 residues. V dropped 5 bases and J dropped 0 bases, with 12 bases sitting between them. CDR3 amino acids: CASSPGTLSTDTQYF. The DNA of the CDR3 is TGTGCCAGCAGTCCCGGGACATTGAGCACAGATACGCAGTATTTT.

This clonotype occurred a few times. This chain links TRBV10-3 with TRBJ1-5; unclear D gene. V dropped 4 bases and J dropped 7 bases, with 14 bases sitting between them. The CDR3 consists of 14 residues. Germline loops: CDR1 ENHRY, CDR2 SYGVKD. The CDR3 sequence is CAISGGDGMQPQHF. Here the CDR3 DNA reads TGTGCCATCAGTGGAGGCGATGGTATGCAGCCCCAGCATTTT.

V usage is TRBV12-3 or TRBV12-4 and J usage is TRBJ1-2; D is possibly TRBD1 (5 bases). This CDR3 comprises 14 residues. Trimming stripped 3 bases from V and 4 bases from J, with 12 bases between. CDR3: CASSFMEGLYGYTF. CDR3 nucleotide sequence: TGTGCCAGCAGTTTCATGGAGGGACTCTATGGCTACACCTTC.

This clonotype was seen ten or more times. The gene calls are TRBV3-1 and TRBJ1-1; D is perhaps TRBD1 (5 bases). Trimming shortened V by 5 bases and J by 2 bases, and 27 bases separated the two germline ends. The CDR3 spans 19 residues. CDR1 is LGHDT, CDR2 YNNKEL, per germline (reference sequence). CDR3 loop: CASSSHRPGLAEINTEAFF. The CDR3 region has the DNA TGTGCCAGCAGCTCCCACCGACCGGGGCTAGCCGAAATTAACACTGAAGCTTTCTTT. Based on the CDR3 plus reference TRBV3-1 and TRBJ1-1, the full variable domain is DTAVSQTPKYLVTQMGNDKSIKCEQNLGHDTMYWYKQDSKKFLKIMFSYNNKELIINETVPNRFSPKSPDKAHLNLHINSLELGDSAVYFCASSSHRPGLAEINTEAFFGQGTRLTVV.